The text below deals with one TCR beta chain. Its antigen remains unknown. The study drew its donors from healthy HIV-negative adults without recent acute infections or vaccinations. Measured with immunoSEQ multiplex PCR; TCRdb has only the in-frame clones, and not every one. The sample has 2 million or so clones, 85% to 95% seen once. These data come from a study of shared clonotypes between healthy human individuals. Study results and caveats: Larger estimated richness was generally recorded for naive subsets relative to memory subsets. Clonotypes not shared had lower generation probabilities than those common to all four donors.

Trimming left V 0 bases short and J 3 bases short, with 8 bases between. CDR1 and CDR2 from the germline V gene are SGHRS and YFSETQ. This CDR3 contains 14 residues. The receptor's source is a man aged 18 to 29 in good health. Sequenced material: naive CD4+ T cells sorted from blood. Subset: CD45RA+ positively selected. The chain employs TRBV5-1 and TRBJ2-3, with D uncertain. The CDR3, as DNA: TGCGCCAGCAGCTTGGACGATCGTACAGATACGCAGTATTTT. Amino acids: CASSLDDRTDTQYF.